This record concerns one T cell receptor (beta chain) sequence. PCR primers comprised 60 Vbeta and 13 Jbeta primers. Sequencing was performed with immunoSEQ multiplex PCR; in TCRdb, only in-frame clones are kept and a portion is missing. The sample has approximately 200,000 clones, 65% to 85% seen once. Between the trimmed V and J ends, which lost 3 bases and 8 bases, there was a span of 11 bases. The CDR3 is made up of 13 amino acids. CDR1 and CDR2 (germline): SGHDN, FVKESK. This sample was included in a study of cytomegalovirus exposure and HLA in healthy donors. All donors participated as healthy donors of bone marrow.

Material: PBMCs. This rearrangement joins TRBV14 to TRBJ1-5, with D maybe TRBD1 (6 bases). This TCR was sampled from a woman aged 18-29 years in good health and CMV-seronegative. CDR3 region: CASSHGGAEPQHF. DNA for the CDR3: TGTGCCAGCAGCCACGGGGGGGCCGAGCCCCAGCATTTT.